A single sample gave rise to the 7 T cell receptor beta chains below, sequenced in a study of blood T cell repertoires in COVID-19. Repertoires were generated with immunoSEQ multiplex PCR, while TCRdb's copy carries only in-frame clones and drops some. The sample records 200,000 to 250,000 clones, more than 75% being singletons. The sequencing input was PBMCs or T cells enriched from blood (not recorded which). The receptors here all came from a woman in her forties or fifties who had recovered from COVID-19.

This sequence joins TRBV19 and TRBJ2-7, with 8 bases aligning to TRBD2. The CDR3 loop spans 13 amino acids. V shed 7 bases, J shed 0 bases, and the junction held 2 bases outside the gene matches. Germline CDR1 and CDR2: LNHDA and SQIVND (reference sequence). DNA of the CDR3: TGTGCCAGTATGAGCGGGAGCTCCTACGAGCAGTACTTC. This codes for CASMSGSSYEQYF.

The V gene is TRBV7-2, the J gene TRBJ2-3; D gene uncertain. The CDR3 totals 12 residues. CDR1 and CDR2 from the germline V gene are SGHTA and FQGNSA. V was cut by 5 bases and J by 3 bases, with 6 bases left in between. The CDR3 sequence: CASSLYTDTQYF. CDR3 in DNA: TGTGCCAGCAGCCTCTATACAGATACGCAGTATTTT.

This clone was picked up one time. This rearrangement joins TRBV4-3 to TRBJ2-7; D gene unclear. Between the trimmed V and J ends, which lost 0 bases and 2 bases, there was a span of 14 bases. This CDR3 is built from 16 residues. CDR1 and CDR2 from the germline V gene are LGHNA and YSLEER. This chain's CDR3 is CASSQELADKAYEQYF. Written as DNA, the CDR3 is TGCGCCAGCAGCCAAGAGTTGGCCGACAAGGCCTACGAGCAGTACTTC.

CDR3 protein: CASSYGVSDTQYF. The CDR3 DNA is TGTGCCAGCAGTTACGGAGTTTCAGATACGCAGTATTTT. The rearrangement joins TRBV6-5 to TRBJ2-3; D call uncertain. Between the trimmed V and J ends, which lost 2 bases and 4 bases, there was a span of 7 bases. This CDR3 comprises 13 residues. The germline gives CDR1 MNHEY, CDR2 SVGAGI.

The rearrangement links TRBV6-2 or TRBV6-3 to TRBJ2-7, with 10 bases identical to TRBD2. This CDR3 region has 13 residues. Per the germline V gene, CDR1 is MNHEY and CDR2 is SVGEGT. After removal of 4 bases from V and 4 bases from J, the junction contained 1 base not matched to a gene. Here the CDR3 reads CASSSSGRYEQYF. The CDR3 DNA is TGTGCCAGCAGTTCTAGCGGGAGATACGAGCAGTACTTC.

This rearrangement joins TRBV3-1 (or the pseudogene TRBV3-2) to TRBJ1-4, with 9 bases lining up with TRBD1. The CDR3 spans 17 residues. The V and J ends lost 5 bases and 5 bases, in that order; junction bases with no gene match: 12. In germline, CDR1 is LGHDT, CDR2 YNNKEL (reference sequence). The CDR3 region has the DNA TGTGCCAGCAGCTTATTTAACAGGGGGCGAAGGAATGAAAAACTGTTTTTT. The encoded protein is CASSLFNRGRRNEKLFF.

The V gene is TRBV11-3, the J gene TRBJ2-3, with no clear D. Germline values: CDR1 SGHNT, CDR2 YENEEA. The CDR3 totals 11 residues. Trimming cost V 8 bases and J 4 bases, with 7 bases left between them. The CDR3 is CASRLSDTQYF. CDR3 DNA sequence: TGTGCCAGCCGACTGTCAGATACGCAGTATTTT.